A single TCR beta chain is shown here with its context. This sample is part of a study of blood T cell repertoires in COVID-19. The wider study: The origin of the acute and convalescent COVID-19 samples was the United States, Italy and Spain. PBMCs, B-cell-depleted T cells, or T cells provided the cDNA or gDNA that made up the material.

The CDR3 has 16 residues. V lost 7 bases and J lost 0, with 16 bases in between. Original handling: By means of reference gene primer amplification, nucleated cell counts were estimated. Sequencing used immunoSEQ multiplex PCR; TCRdb keeps in-frame clones, though not all of them. The DNA was the basis for D and trimming; V, J and clone size are from that table. The data hold some 200,000 clones, with approximately 84% observed a single time. The clonotype comes from a woman aged 50 to 60 with active or convalescent COVID-19. This sequence joins TRBV23-1 and TRBJ1-5, with unresolved D. TRBV23-1 is annotated as an ORF whose role is uncertain. Sequencing was carried out using peripheral blood. The CDR3 coding sequence is TGCGCCAGCAAAGAGGGTCATTGCCGTAGCAATCAGCCCCAGCATTTT. Its translation is CASKEGHCRSNQPQHF.